This T cell receptor beta chain was identified in a study of molecular identifiers for immune sequencing clone quantification. This clonotype was recorded at least ten times. Using a CD8+CD4-CCR7+CD45RA+ phenotype, naive CD8 T cells were sorted. V was trimmed by 0 bases and J by 12 bases, leaving 12 bases between them. Germline CDR1 and CDR2: GTSNPN and SVGIG (reference sequence). CDR3 length equals 12 residues. Previously published methods and listed TCR primers were used for the bulk TCR libraries. A single record per CDR3 protein comes from TCRdb applying MiXCR to the PCR reads. Here the sample spans about 68,000 distinct CDR3 sequences, around 18% being singletons.

The TCR comes from a human donor in good health. Some libraries in this study had Jurkat cell RNA spiked in. The chain couples TRBV30 to TRBJ2-1; D might be TRBD1 (6 bases). Sequenced sample: naive CD8+ T cells from blood, with Jurkat cell RNA spiked in. Noted subset: FACS-sorted CD8+CD4-CCR7+CD45RA+ naive T cells. The CDR3 here is CAWSVGTRGQFF. The CDR3 DNA follows: TGTGCCTGGAGTGTAGGGACACGGGGGCAGTTCTTC.